This TCR beta chain was found in a study of cytomegalovirus exposure and HLA in healthy donors. A note on this clone: Antigen specificity is unknown.

This CDR3 spans 15 amino acids. The V end lost 6 bases, the J end lost 0 bases, and 14 bases lay between the germline ends. Germline-derived CDR1 and CDR2 are MNHEY and SVGAGI. General study results and limits: Researchers catalogued 160 or so TCR beta chains as cytomegalovirus-associated.

Some clones are missing from TCRdb's copy, which holds only in-frame ones; the method was immunoSEQ multiplex PCR. The sample records over 200,000 clones, approximately 80% being singletons. From the 120-subject validation cohort, which was separate from the roughly 610-subject first cohort, the donors were drawn. The sequencing input was PBMCs. This receptor was taken from a woman aged 25-40 years in good health and CMV-seropositive. This chain connects TRBV6-5 to TRBJ1-1; D remains unclear. CDR3 in amino acids: CASRWTALMNTEAFF. The CDR3 nucleotides are TGTGCCAGCAGATGGACGGCGCTTATGAACACTGAAGCTTTCTTT.